These 14 T cell receptor beta chains were all obtained from the same sample, sequenced in a study of metastatic and nonmetastatic thyroid tumors (dated by TCRdb to 2019 to 2021). The library was built by means of PCR. The sequencer was an Illumina HiSeq 4000. TCRdb trimmed public reads at Q25 via fastp, called clones via MiXCR and kept in-frame beta chains. The sample records 15,000 to 20,000 clones, 22% of which are singletons. The top ten hold 21% of the sample. No patient had received any treatment before thyroid surgery. Sequencing was performed on adjacent normal tissue. The receptors shown here come from a female donor with papillary thyroid cancer or a benign thyroid nodule (not recorded which). Some clones in this sample may be carry-over from other donors' samples.

This chain uses TRBV27 with TRBJ2-7; D perhaps matches TRBD2 (6 bases). CDR3 size: 15 residues. Germline V lookup: CDR1 MNHEY, CDR2 SMNVEV (reference sequence). Deletions cut 4 bases from V and 2 bases from J, with 15 bases between. DNA of the CDR3: TGTGCCAGCAGTTCCAAACCGGGACTGCCCTACGAGCAGTACTTC. It codes for CASSSKPGLPYEQYF.

This chain joins TRBV28 and TRBJ2-7; 9 bases are a match to TRBD2. Germline CDR1 reads MDHEN; CDR2 reads SYDVKM. Unmatched junction bases numbered 11, after V lost 8 bases and J lost 3 bases. The CDR3 has 15 amino acids. DNA of the CDR3: TGTGCCAGCCTGGAGGCTAGCGGGAATCACTACGAGCAGTACTTC. Its translation is CASLEASGNHYEQYF. The full variable domain, with the rest looked up from reference TRBV28 and TRBJ2-7, is DVKVTQSSRYLVKRTGEKVFLECVQDMDHENMFWYRQDPGLGLRLIYFSYDVKMKEKGDIPEGYSVSREKKERFSLILESASTNQTSMYLCASLEASGNHYEQYFGPGTRLTVT.

The V and J genes are TRBV6-1 and TRBJ2-3; D unresolved. Germline CDR1 MNHNS, CDR2 SASEGT. V was trimmed by 5 bases and J by 4 bases, leaving 16 bases between them. The CDR3 runs to 15 residues. The CDR3 here is CASSPVGGSSDTQYF. CDR3 in DNA: TGTGCCAGCAGTCCGGTTGGTGGTAGCTCAGATACGCAGTATTTT.

Worth noting for this clone: The same CDR3 also results from other DNA sequences found in this sample. This chain joins TRBV11-3 and TRBJ1-2; 8 bases fit TRBD1. V dropped 3 bases and J dropped 4; count of bases not matched to a gene: 7. The CDR3 consists of 15 residues. CDR1 and CDR2 from the germline V gene are SGHNT and YENEEA. CDR3 residues: CASSFSTGAAYGYTF. The CDR3 bases are TGTGCCAGCAGCTTTTCGACAGGGGCGGCCTATGGCTACACCTTC.

As for this clone: It is likely a read error, because the conserved phenylalanine at the end of the CDR3 is missing. V gene TRBV7-3 combines with J gene TRBJ2-6; D may be TRBD1 or TRBD2 (6 bases each). The CDR3 runs to 16 residues. The germline V gene has CDR1 SGHTA and CDR2 FQGTGA. The V gene lost 6 bases and the J gene lost 0 bases, with 12 bases spanning the gap. The CDR3 loop reads CASSRGTLSGANVLTL. In DNA form, the CDR3 reads TGTGCCAGCAGTCGCGGGACACTCTCTGGGGCCAACGTCCTGACTCTC.

The rearrangement links TRBV6-4 to TRBJ2-6; D remains unclear. This CDR3 has 17 amino acids. V dropped 5 bases and J dropped 0 bases, with 14 bases sitting between them. Germline V gives CDR1 MRHNA, CDR2 SNTAGT. In DNA form, the CDR3 reads TGTGCCAGCAGTCCCGGACCCAACCGCTCTGGGGCCAACGTCCTGACTTTC. Translating gives CASSPGPNRSGANVLTF.

The genes are TRBV6-2 or TRBV6-3 and TRBJ2-3; D is unclear. The germline V gene encodes CDR1 MNHEY and CDR2 SVGEGT. The length of the CDR3 is 12 residues. The ends were cut back, 6 bases at V and 6 bases at J, with 10 bases in the middle. This CDR3 reads CASSLHGDTQYF. The CDR3 bases are TGTGCCAGCAGCCTACACGGGGATACGCAGTATTTT.

J is TRBJ1-4 and V is TRBV7-2; tentative D call: TRBD1 (5 bases). V shed 1 base and J shed 7 bases, with 10 bases lying between them. Germline V lookup: CDR1 SGHTA, CDR2 FQGNSA. This CDR3 is 14 amino acids long. The CDR3 coding sequence is TGTGCCAGCAGCTTAGATCAGGGCGGTGAAAAACTGTTTTTT. Its protein product is CASSLDQGGEKLFF.

By share, this clone ranks as large. This chain links TRBV4-3 with TRBJ1-2; D ambiguous. This CDR3 comprises 14 residues. The V end was cut by 1 base, the J end by 4 bases, with 10 bases between. CDR1 and CDR2 (germline): LGHNA, YSLEER. The DNA of the CDR3 is TGCGCCAGCAGCCAAGCATTAGGGAGCTATGGCTACACCTTC. Amino acids: CASSQALGSYGYTF.

This clone occurred many times. The V and J genes are TRBV19 and TRBJ1-1; D is perhaps TRBD1 (5 bases). The CDR3 spans 14 residues. Germline V gives CDR1 LNHDA, CDR2 SQIVND (reference sequence). The V and J ends lost 5 bases and 3 bases respectively, with 13 bases between them. The CDR3 loop reads CASSSGGGYTEAFF. DNA for the CDR3: TGTGCCAGTAGTTCCGGGGGGGGGTACACTGAAGCTTTCTTT.

There are a few counts of this clone. J is TRBJ2-7 and V is TRBV12-3 or TRBV12-4; D is possibly TRBD2 (7 bases). The CDR3 consists of 15 residues. Trimming shortened V by 7 bases and J by 2 bases, and 18 bases separated the two germline ends. This CDR3 reads CASTEMGGATYEQYF. CDR3 bases: TGTGCCAGCACCGAAATGGGGGGGGCTACCTACGAGCAGTACTTC.

At least ten counts were recorded for this clone. The J gene is TRBJ1-2, the V gene TRBV20-1, with D possibly TRBD1 on 5 matching bases. With 0 bases removed from V and 2 bases from J, the gap between germline ends came to 13 bases. The CDR3 sequence is 15 residues long. Looked up from germline, CDR1 is DFQATT and CDR2 is SNEGSKA (reference sequence). The CDR3, as DNA: TGCAGTGCTAGAGATACCAGGGAACGAAACTATGGCTACACCTTC. Encoded protein: CSARDTRERNYGYTF.

The chain joins TRBV7-3 to TRBJ2-2; no firm D call. Germline V gene sequence: CDR1 SGHTA, CDR2 FQGTGA. V shed 5 bases and J shed 8 bases, with 15 bases lying between them. The CDR3 is made up of 14 amino acids. CDR3 coding DNA: TGTGCCAGCAGCCAAGATGTCTCTACAGGGGAGCTGTTTTTT. Protein product: CASSQDVSTGELFF.

A few counts support this clone. The chain recombines TRBV6-6 with TRBJ1-3, with a possible D match to TRBD1 (5 bases). Trimming took 0 bases from V and 4 from J, leaving 10 bases between them. This CDR3 has 15 amino acids. Germline CDR1 MNHNY, CDR2 SVGAGI (reference sequence). The DNA for the CDR3 is TGTGCCAGCAGTTACTCGCAGGGTGGCGGAAACACCATATATTTT. This sequence encodes CASSYSQGGGNTIYF.